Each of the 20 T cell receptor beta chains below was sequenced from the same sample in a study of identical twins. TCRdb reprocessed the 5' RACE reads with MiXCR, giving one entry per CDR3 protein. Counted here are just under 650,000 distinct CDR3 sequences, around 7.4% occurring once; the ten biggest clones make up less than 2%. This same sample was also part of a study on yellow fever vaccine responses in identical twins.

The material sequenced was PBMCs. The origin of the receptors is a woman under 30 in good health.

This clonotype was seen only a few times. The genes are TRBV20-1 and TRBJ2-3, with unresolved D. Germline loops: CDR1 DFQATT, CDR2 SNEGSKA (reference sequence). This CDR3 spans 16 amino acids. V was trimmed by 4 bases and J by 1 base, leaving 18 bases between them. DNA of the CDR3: TGCAGTGCTACCCCACCGTGGGGTTCCCGCACAGATACGCAGTATTTT. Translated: CSATPPWGSRTDTQYF.

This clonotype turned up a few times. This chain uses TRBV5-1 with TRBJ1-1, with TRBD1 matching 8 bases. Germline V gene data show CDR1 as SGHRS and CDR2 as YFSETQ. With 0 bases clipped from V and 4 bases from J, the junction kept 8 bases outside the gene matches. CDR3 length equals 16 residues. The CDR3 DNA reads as TGCGCCAGCAGCTTGGGTACAGGGGGGTATCCCACTGAAGCTTTCTTT. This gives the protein CASSLGTGGYPTEAFF.

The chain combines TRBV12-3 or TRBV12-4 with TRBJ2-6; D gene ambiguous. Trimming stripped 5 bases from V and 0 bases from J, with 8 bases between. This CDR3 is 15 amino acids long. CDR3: CASSLKYSGANVLTF. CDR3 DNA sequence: TGTGCCAGCAGTCTAAAATACTCTGGGGCCAACGTCCTGACTTTC.

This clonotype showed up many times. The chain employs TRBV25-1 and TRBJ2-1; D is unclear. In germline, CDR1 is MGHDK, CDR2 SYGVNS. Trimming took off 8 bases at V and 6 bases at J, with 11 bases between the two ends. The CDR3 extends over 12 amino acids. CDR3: CASARSINEQFF. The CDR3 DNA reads TGTGCCAGCGCGCGATCAATCAATGAGCAGTTCTTC.

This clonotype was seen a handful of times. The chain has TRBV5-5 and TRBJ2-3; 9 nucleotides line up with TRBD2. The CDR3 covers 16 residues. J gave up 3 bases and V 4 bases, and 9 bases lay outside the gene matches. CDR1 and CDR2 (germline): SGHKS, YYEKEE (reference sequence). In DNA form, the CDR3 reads TGTGCCAGCAGCGGCATGACTAGCGGATGGACAGATACGCAGTATTTT. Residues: CASSGMTSGWTDTQYF.

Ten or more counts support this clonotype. The CDR3 DNA follows: TGTGCCAGCAGCCTGACGAGGGAGGCCTATGGCTACACCTTC. Its protein product is CASSLTREAYGYTF. This chain uses TRBV7-9 with TRBJ1-2; D ambiguous. The germline V and J ends were trimmed by 5 bases and 4 bases, with 14 bases remaining between them. The germline gives CDR1 SEHNR, CDR2 FQNEAQ (reference sequence). The CDR3 totals 14 residues.

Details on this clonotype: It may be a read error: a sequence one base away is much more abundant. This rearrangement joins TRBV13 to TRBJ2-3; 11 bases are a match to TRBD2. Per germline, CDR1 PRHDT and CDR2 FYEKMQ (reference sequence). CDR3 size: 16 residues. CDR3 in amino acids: CASSHRTSGSSDTQNF. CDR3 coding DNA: TGTGCCAGCAGCCACAGAACTAGCGGGAGTTCTGATACGCAGAATTTT. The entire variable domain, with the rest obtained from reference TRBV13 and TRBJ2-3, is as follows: AAGVIQSPRHLIKEKRETATLKCYPIPRHDTVYWYQQGPGQDPQFLISFYEKMQSDKGSIPDRFSAQQFSDYHSELNMSSLELGDSALYFCASSHRTSGSSDTQNFGPGTRLTVL.

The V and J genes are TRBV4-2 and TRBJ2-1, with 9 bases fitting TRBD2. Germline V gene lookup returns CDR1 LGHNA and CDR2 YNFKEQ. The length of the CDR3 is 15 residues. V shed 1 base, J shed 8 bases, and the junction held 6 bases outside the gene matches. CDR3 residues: CASSQGRGLAHEQFF. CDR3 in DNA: TGTGCCAGCAGCCAAGGTAGGGGACTAGCCCATGAGCAGTTCTTC.

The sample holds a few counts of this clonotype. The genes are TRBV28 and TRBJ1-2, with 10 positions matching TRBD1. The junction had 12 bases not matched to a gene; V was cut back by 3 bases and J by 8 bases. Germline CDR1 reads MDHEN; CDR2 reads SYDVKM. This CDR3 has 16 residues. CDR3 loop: CASSLRGTGELWGYTF. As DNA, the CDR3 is TGTGCCAGCAGTTTGAGGGGGACAGGGGAATTATGGGGCTACACCTTC.

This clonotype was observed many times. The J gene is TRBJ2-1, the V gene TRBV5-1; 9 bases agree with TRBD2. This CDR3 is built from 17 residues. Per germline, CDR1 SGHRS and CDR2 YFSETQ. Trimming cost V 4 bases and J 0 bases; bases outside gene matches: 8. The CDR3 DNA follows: TGCGCCAGCAGCCCATCCGGGACTAGCAGCTCCTACAATGAGCAGTTCTTC. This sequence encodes CASSPSGTSSSYNEQFF.

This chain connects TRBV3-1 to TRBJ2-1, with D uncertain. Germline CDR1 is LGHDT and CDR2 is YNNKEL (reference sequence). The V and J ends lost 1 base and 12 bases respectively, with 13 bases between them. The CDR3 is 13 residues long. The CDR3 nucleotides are TGTGCCAGCAGCCAAGCCAAGTTTAACGGGCAGTTCTTC. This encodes CASSQAKFNGQFF.

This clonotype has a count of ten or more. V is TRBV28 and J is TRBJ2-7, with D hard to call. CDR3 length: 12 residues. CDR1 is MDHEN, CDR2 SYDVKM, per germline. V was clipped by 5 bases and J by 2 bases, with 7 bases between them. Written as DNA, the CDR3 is TGTGCCAGCAGTGCGGATCCCTACGAGCAGTACGTC. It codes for CASSADPYEQYV.

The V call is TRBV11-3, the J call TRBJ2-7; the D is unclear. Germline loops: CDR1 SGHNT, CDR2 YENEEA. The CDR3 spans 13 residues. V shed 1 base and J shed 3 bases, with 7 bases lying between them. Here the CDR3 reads CASSLVQYYEQYF. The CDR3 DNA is TGTGCCAGCAGCTTAGTACAGTACTACGAGCAGTACTTC.

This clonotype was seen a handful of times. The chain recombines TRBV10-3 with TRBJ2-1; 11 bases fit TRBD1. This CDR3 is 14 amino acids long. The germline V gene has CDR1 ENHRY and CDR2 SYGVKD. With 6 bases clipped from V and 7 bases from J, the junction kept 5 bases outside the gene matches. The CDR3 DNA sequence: TGTGCCATCAGCCCGGACAGGGGGCGGAATGAGCAGTTCTTC. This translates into CAISPDRGRNEQFF.

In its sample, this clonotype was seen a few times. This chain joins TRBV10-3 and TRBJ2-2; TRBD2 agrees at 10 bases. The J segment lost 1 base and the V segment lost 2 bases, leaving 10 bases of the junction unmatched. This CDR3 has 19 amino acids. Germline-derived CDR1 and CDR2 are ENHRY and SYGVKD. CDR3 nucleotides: TGTGCCATCAGTGAGCCCCGACCTTCTAGCGGGGGGAACACCGGGGAGCTGTTTTTT. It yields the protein CAISEPRPSSGGNTGELFF.

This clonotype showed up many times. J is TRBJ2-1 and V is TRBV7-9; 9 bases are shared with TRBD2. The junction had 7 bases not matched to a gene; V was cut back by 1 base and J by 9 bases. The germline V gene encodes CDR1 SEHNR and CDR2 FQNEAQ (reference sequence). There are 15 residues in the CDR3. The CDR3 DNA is TGTGCCAGCAGCTTAGTAGCGGGGGCCGGCTCTGAGCAGTTCTTC. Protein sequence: CASSLVAGAGSEQFF.

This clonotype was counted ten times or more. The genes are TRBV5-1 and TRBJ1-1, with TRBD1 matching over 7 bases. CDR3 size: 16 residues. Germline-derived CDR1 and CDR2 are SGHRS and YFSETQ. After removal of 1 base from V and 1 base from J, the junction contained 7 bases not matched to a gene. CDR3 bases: TGCGCCAGCAGCTTGCAGGTGGGACAGCCGAACACTGAAGCTTTCTTT. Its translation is CASSLQVGQPNTEAFF.

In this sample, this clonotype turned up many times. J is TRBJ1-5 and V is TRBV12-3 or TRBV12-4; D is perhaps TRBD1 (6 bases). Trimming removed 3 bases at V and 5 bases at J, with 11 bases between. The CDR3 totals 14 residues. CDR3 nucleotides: TGTGCCAGCAGTTTTGGGGGCGGGGATCAGCCCCAGCATTTT. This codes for CASSFGGGDQPQHF.

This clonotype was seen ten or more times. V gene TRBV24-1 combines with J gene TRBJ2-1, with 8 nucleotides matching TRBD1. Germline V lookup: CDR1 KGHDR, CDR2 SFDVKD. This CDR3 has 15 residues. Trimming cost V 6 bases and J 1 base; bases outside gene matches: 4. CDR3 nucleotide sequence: TGTGCCACCAGTAAACAGGGGGTTTCCTACAATGAGCAGTTCTTC. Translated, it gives CATSKQGVSYNEQFF.

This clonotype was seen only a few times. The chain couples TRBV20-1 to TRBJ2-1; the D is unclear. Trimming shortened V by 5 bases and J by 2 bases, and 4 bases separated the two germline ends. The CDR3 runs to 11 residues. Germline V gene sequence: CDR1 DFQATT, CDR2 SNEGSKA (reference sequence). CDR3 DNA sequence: TGCAGTGCTGGGGCCTACAATGAGCAGTTCTTC. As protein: CSAGAYNEQFF.